Below are 5 T cell receptor beta chains sequenced from a single sample in a study of identical twins. TCRdb re-called the 5' RACE reads with MiXCR, one entry per CDR3 protein. This table has hundreds of thousands of distinct CDR3 sequences, 8.5% to 9% appearing once. The same specimen was also included in a second study, on yellow fever vaccine responses in identical twins.

Sequencing was carried out using PBMCs. The source of these receptors is a woman in her late teens or twenties in good health.

The J gene is TRBJ2-7, the V gene TRBV7-3, with TRBD2 matching 10 bases. The CDR3 length is 14 residues. Germline V lookup: CDR1 SGHTA, CDR2 FQGTGA. With 5 bases clipped from V and 2 bases from J, the junction kept 3 bases outside the gene matches. The CDR3 region is CASSELAGPYEQYF. The CDR3 bases are TGTGCCAGCAGCGAACTAGCGGGGCCCTACGAGCAGTACTTC.

The CDR3 DNA sequence: TGTGCCAGCAGCGGCCAGACGGAATATAATTCACCCCTCCACTTT. This codes for CASSGQTEYNSPLHF. This rearrangement joins TRBV9 to TRBJ1-6; D uncertain. V was shortened by 3 bases and J by 4 bases, with 11 bases between the two germline ends. The CDR3 contains 15 residues. Per the germline V gene, CDR1 is SGDLS and CDR2 is YYNGEE.

This clonotype was detected only a few times. The chain recombines TRBV10-3 with TRBJ2-7; 12 bases are shared with TRBD1. Germline V gives CDR1 ENHRY, CDR2 SYGVKD. This CDR3 region has 18 residues. V shed 2 bases, J shed 2 bases, and the junction held 10 bases outside the gene matches. The CDR3 coding sequence is TGTGCCATCAGTGAGACTCCGGGACAGGGGGCGCTGACCTACGAGCAGTACTTC. The encoded protein is CAISETPGQGALTYEQYF.

V is TRBV29-1 and J is TRBJ2-7, with 9 bases that match TRBD2. Germline V gene lookup returns CDR1 SQVTM and CDR2 ANQGSEA. The length of the CDR3 is 15 residues. V gave up 6 bases and J gave up 3 bases; unmatched junction bases: 12. The CDR3 bases are TGCAGCGTCCAAGGGGTAGCGGGAGAATACTACGAGCAGTACTTC. It translates to CSVQGVAGEYYEQYF.

At least ten counts were recorded for this clonotype. This chain joins TRBV20-1 and TRBJ2-7; D is uncertain. The V gene's germline CDR1 is DFQATT and CDR2 SNEGSKA (reference sequence). This CDR3 region has 16 residues. Trimming stripped 0 bases from V and 3 bases from J, with 18 bases between. The CDR3 loop reads CSARDLILPQVYEQYF. The CDR3 region has the DNA TGCAGTGCTAGAGATCTAATCCTGCCACAAGTCTACGAGCAGTACTTC.